These 18 T cell receptor beta chains originate from one sample sequenced in a study of blood T cell repertoires in COVID-19. Clones were sequenced by immunoSEQ multiplex PCR, and TCRdb holds only the in-frame ones, with some missing. The table records under 200,000 clones, roughly 86% of them present only once. The sequenced sample consisted of PBMCs or T cells enriched from blood (not recorded which). The source is a woman in her thirties or forties in a cohort exposed to, infected with or recovered from COVID-19 (not recorded which).

The V call is TRBV13, the J call TRBJ1-4; 9 bases map to TRBD1. Looked up from germline, CDR1 is PRHDT and CDR2 is FYEKMQ (reference sequence). V lost 5 bases to trimming and J lost 7 bases; unmatched junction nucleotides: 17. This CDR3 region has 18 residues. CDR3 bases: TGTGCCAGCAGCCATGGGACAGGGAGTTATCTTAGGGGTGAAAAACTGTTTTTT. Its protein is CASSHGTGSYLRGEKLFF.

This chain links TRBV6-6 with TRBJ2-2, with TRBD1 matching over 9 bases. This CDR3 is built from 19 residues. From germline, CDR1 is MNHNY and CDR2 SVGAGI (reference sequence). The junction had 20 bases not matched to a gene; V was cut back by 5 bases and J by 7 bases. CDR3: CASSPGTGSFHRWDGELFF. CDR3 DNA: TGTGCCAGCAGTCCCGGGACAGGGAGCTTCCACCGGTGGGACGGGGAGCTGTTTTTT.

This chain's CDR3 is CASSPTEAGTYEQYF. The CDR3 nucleotides are TGTGCCAGCAGCCCTACCGAGGCAGGGACCTACGAGCAGTACTTC. The genes are TRBV7-9 and TRBJ2-7, with D possibly being TRBD1 (5 bases). The CDR3 totals 15 residues. The V gene lost 5 bases and the J gene lost 2 bases, with 16 bases spanning the gap. The germline V gene has CDR1 SEHNR and CDR2 FQNEAQ (reference sequence).

The V and J genes are TRBV27 and TRBJ1-6; the match to TRBD1 covers 7 bases. Trimming removed 5 bases from V and 6 bases from J; junction bases left unmatched: 1. Germline V gene data show CDR1 as MNHEY and CDR2 as SMNVEV (reference sequence). This CDR3 region has 13 residues. The CDR3 DNA follows: TGTGCCAGCAGTGGACAGGTTAATTCACCCCTCCACTTT. This encodes CASSGQVNSPLHF.

The chain has TRBV4-1 and TRBJ2-1, with 15 bases aligning to TRBD2. From germline, CDR1 is MGHRA and CDR2 YSYEKL. The CDR3 length is 17 residues. V lost 4 bases and J lost 4; bases outside the gene matches: 5. The CDR3 loop reads CASSLSGLAGGYNEQFF. The CDR3 DNA reads TGCGCCAGCAGCCTCTCCGGACTAGCGGGGGGGTACAATGAGCAGTTCTTC.

This sequence joins TRBV9 and TRBJ1-2; 7 nucleotides align to TRBD1. This CDR3 is 14 amino acids long. Germline loops: CDR1 SGDLS, CDR2 YYNGEE. The J segment lost 4 bases and the V segment lost 6 bases, leaving 9 bases of the junction unmatched. CDR3 sequence reads: CASTSWTGPYGYTF. The DNA for the CDR3 is TGTGCCAGCACCTCTTGGACAGGCCCCTATGGCTACACCTTC.

Written as DNA, the CDR3 is TGTGCCAGTAGTAACTCCCCTCCAGGGGGCAGGGGTGGCTACACCTTC. Translation: CASSNSPPGGRGGYTF. The chain carries TRBV19 and TRBJ1-2, with 8 bases fitting TRBD1. The CDR3 contains 16 residues. V was clipped by 4 bases and J by 7 bases; unmatched bases: 14. The V gene's germline CDR1 is LNHDA and CDR2 SQIVND (reference sequence).

The V call is TRBV9, the J call TRBJ2-1, with 11 nucleotides matching TRBD1. Germline assignment: CDR1 SGDLS and CDR2 YYNGEE. Trimming took 4 bases from V and 9 from J; bases not matched to a gene: 9. The CDR3 is 15 amino acids. The DNA of the CDR3 is TGTGCCAGCAGCCCTCGGACAGGGGGCCTTGTTGAGCAGTTCTTC. Its protein is CASSPRTGGLVEQFF. Full variable domain (remainder filled in from reference TRBV9 and TRBJ2-1): DSGVTQTPKHLITATGQRVTLRCSPRSGDLSVYWYQQSLDQGLQFLIQYYNGEERAKGNILERFSAQQFPDLHSELNLSSLELGDSALYFCASSPRTGGLVEQFFGPGTRLTVL.

Of note for this clone: The sample contains more than one DNA sequence encoding this CDR3. The chain recombines TRBV5-1 with TRBJ1-1; D is unclear. This CDR3 region has 14 residues. CDR1 is SGHRS, CDR2 YFSETQ, per germline. Trimming shortened V by 3 bases and J by 1 base, and 10 bases separated the two germline ends. The CDR3 DNA is TGCGCCAGCAGCTACGTTGGAGGGAACACTGAAGCTTTCTTT. Amino acids: CASSYVGGNTEAFF.

This chain joins TRBV20-1 and TRBJ2-1; 10 nucleotides match TRBD2. Losses at the gene ends were 6 bases for V and 7 bases for J; bases not matched to a gene: 9. This CDR3 contains 14 residues. CDR1 and CDR2 (germline): DFQATT, SNEGSKA (reference sequence). The CDR3 is CSASPGLAKNEQFF. The CDR3 nucleotides are TGCAGTGCCAGTCCGGGACTAGCGAAGAATGAGCAGTTCTTC.

The rearrangement joins TRBV4-2 to TRBJ2-2; D may be TRBD1 (6 bases). This CDR3 contains 14 residues. CDR1 and CDR2 from the germline V gene are LGHNA and YNFKEQ. V was pared by 2 bases and J by 7 bases, with 11 bases between. CDR3 nucleotides: TGTGCCAGCAGCCAACGACAGGACAGCGGGGAGCTGTTTTTT. Translated: CASSQRQDSGELFF.

This clone was observed a single time. The chain couples TRBV2 to TRBJ2-7, with TRBD1 identical over 8 bases. The trim removed 2 bases at V and 1 base at J, leaving 4 bases unmatched. Germline assignment: CDR1 SNHLY and CDR2 FYNNEI. The CDR3 runs to 15 residues. CDR3 coding DNA: TGTGCCAGCAGTGAACGGGGACAGGAATCCTACGAGCAGTACTTC. This translates into CASSERGQESYEQYF.

This clone was seen once. The chain carries TRBV9 and TRBJ2-1, with a possible D match to TRBD2 (7 bases). The V and J ends lost 3 bases and 7 bases respectively, with 14 bases between them. Germline values: CDR1 SGDLS, CDR2 YYNGEE. The CDR3 sequence is 14 residues long. The CDR3 sequence: CASSAEGGRNEQFF. CDR3 sequence (DNA): TGTGCCAGCAGCGCCGAGGGGGGGAGGAATGAGCAGTTCTTC.

The chain recombines TRBV11-1 with TRBJ1-1, with 9 bases aligning to TRBD1. Unmatched junction bases numbered 6, after V lost 5 bases and J lost 5 bases. CDR3 length: 14 amino acids. The V gene's germline CDR1 is SGHAT and CDR2 FQDESV (reference sequence). The CDR3 DNA follows: TGTGCCAGCAGCCAGGGACAGGGTGGGACTGAAGCTTTCTTT. The encoded protein is CASSQGQGGTEAFF.

V usage is TRBV9 and J usage is TRBJ1-2; D unresolved. Trimming stripped 0 bases from V and 8 bases from J, with 14 bases between. The CDR3 contains 14 residues. Germline V CDR1 and CDR2: SGDLS, YYNGEE. This CDR3 is CASSVGPQRGGYTF. CDR3 nucleotide sequence: TGTGCCAGCAGCGTAGGCCCGCAGCGTGGCGGCTACACCTTC.

V and J are TRBV2 and TRBJ1-1; D gene uncertain. Trimming left V 1 base short and J 9 bases short, with 9 bases between. The germline V gene has CDR1 SNHLY and CDR2 FYNNEI. The CDR3 length is 12 residues. CDR3 coding DNA: TGTGCCAGCAGTGAAGGGACTCCTAAAGCTTTCTTT. Translation gives CASSEGTPKAFF.

This clone was observed a single time. The chain has TRBV11-2 and TRBJ1-1; 7 nucleotides agree with TRBD1. This CDR3 spans 14 amino acids. Germline lookup yields CDR1 SGHAT and CDR2 FQNNGV. V shed 2 bases, J shed 1 base, and the junction held 1 base outside the gene matches. The CDR3 region is CASSLPGGNTEAFF. CDR3 coding DNA: TGTGCCAGCAGCTTACCAGGGGGGAACACTGAAGCTTTCTTT.

V gene TRBV7-9 combines with J gene TRBJ1-1; perhaps TRBD1 as D (6 bases). Trimming shortened V by 4 bases and J by 7 bases, and 7 bases separated the two germline ends. The CDR3 runs to 11 residues. The V gene's germline CDR1 is SEHNR and CDR2 FQNEAQ (reference sequence). CDR3 protein: CASSWTDEAFF. For the CDR3, the DNA is TGTGCCAGCAGCTGGACAGATGAAGCTTTCTTT.